This T cell receptor beta chain was documented in a study of cytomegalovirus exposure and HLA in healthy donors. Overall study results and limits: Reportedly, TCR beta sequences accurately predicted HLA-A and HLA-B alleles in most subjects. Later analysis associated a missense DCLRE1C variant with TCR beta V- and J-gene trimming. Presence/absence analysis assumed near-uniform sequencing depth across donors. An observed cluster of highly shared sequence variants was recorded as a likely sequencing artifact.

As for this clone: What it recognizes is unknown.

Amplification used 60 Vbeta primers and 13 Jbeta primers. Produced via immunoSEQ multiplex PCR; TCRdb's table is partial and in-frame only. Among about 190,000 clones, about 77% were seen once, and the ten largest hold roughly 2.1%. The germline gives CDR1 KGHSH, CDR2 LQKENI. J lost 4 bases, V lost 3 bases, and 2 bases had no gene match. The length of the CDR3 is 13 residues. The sequencing sample was made of PBMCs. This clonotype was obtained from a woman younger than 45 in good health and CMV-seropositive. This sequence joins TRBV18 and TRBJ1-2, with 7 positions matching TRBD1. The CDR3 loop is CASSPPGGYGYTF. The DNA for the CDR3 is TGTGCCAGCTCACCCCCAGGGGGCTATGGCTACACCTTC.